Here is one T cell receptor beta chain with its context. Its antigen remains unidentified. The PCR ran on 60 Vbeta and 13 Jbeta primers. Sequenced by immunoSEQ multiplex PCR; TCRdb stores in-frame clones only, minus some. This sample has some 110,000 clones, with 70% to 80% found just once. This CDR3 region has 16 residues. CDR1 and CDR2 from the germline V gene are LGHNA and YNFKEQ. Trimming shortened V by 3 bases and J by 6 bases, and 21 bases separated the two germline ends. This record comes from a study of cytomegalovirus exposure and HLA in healthy donors. General study points: Looking again later, the authors saw that most CMV-associated TCR beta chains seemed HLA-restricted. In a later analysis, V- and J-gene trimming of beta chains associated with a DCLRE1C missense variant, replicated independently.

Sequencing was done on a sample of PBMCs. This receptor was obtained from a woman younger than 30 in good health and CMV-seropositive. The rearrangement joins TRBV4-2 to TRBJ2-7; D remains ambiguous. The CDR3 DNA sequence: TGTGCCAGCAGCCACCGCTACCCCGGTCGTGGTTTCGAGCAGTACTTC. Amino acid sequence: CASSHRYPGRGFEQYF.